This T cell receptor beta chain was obtained from a study of shared clonotypes between healthy human individuals (dated by TCRdb to about 2020). Turning to the overall study: The cohort included a few men and two women between 18 and 49 years of age. For each donor, CD4 naive and CD4 memory were each given three plates, CD8 naive was given two plates, and CD8 memory was given one plate. Blood TCR repertoires of about five healthy adults were deeply sequenced to estimate repertoire size and the extent of clonotype sharing between individuals. To increase sequencing depth and limit assay-specific biases, different laboratories used diverse techniques to prepare libraries and sequence TCR repertoires. Per donor, leukapheresis produced somewhere between about 0.94 and 8.9 billion PBMCs. Paper-wide results and their limitations: Pairwise subsampling led to the expectation that sequencing depth would affect the degree of clonotype sharing among donors. Compared with non-shared clonotypes, clonotypes shared by all four sorted-subset donors had higher generation probabilities. Sampling was limited to blood, and TCR repertoires in tissue likely differ from TCR repertoires in blood. Larger estimated clonotype richness was generally found for naive subsets than for memory subsets. Incomplete sequencing was indicated by rarefaction of sorted-subset datasets, despite the large sequencing depth. Because the study included only a small number of donors, the genetic and exposure-history diversity represented was limited. Sharing across several donors was observed for about 5% of naive CD4, 3.5% of naive CD8, 2.3% of memory CD4, and about 0.38% of memory CD8 clonotypes.

The germline V gene provides CDR1 ENHRY and CDR2 SYGVKD. V sheds 5 bases and J sheds 1 base, leaving 8 bases between their ends. The CDR3 goes from the cysteine to the phenylalanine over 13 residues. The read is trimmed to its CDR3 DNA, 39 bases read in frame from base 1. TCR CDR3 regions were amplified from genomic DNA by multiplex PCR using the deep immunoSEQ assay. Extracted genomic DNA from each cell subset was spread evenly across all wells of several immunoSEQ 96-well plates, with each plate serving as a replicate. For sorted subsets, roughly 200 ng of genomic DNA, equivalent to some 30,000 T cell genomes, went into each replicate PCR. The purified libraries were quantified using a Qubit 3.0 fluorometer, sized with a Bioanalyzer 2100, and then quantified again using the KAPA Library Quantification kit. Every immunoSEQ 96-well plate was sequenced on a dedicated single-read 150-cycle Illumina NextSeq 550 flow cell. The paper's processing steps were these. Because the immunoSEQ output held only junctional sequences and lacked quality scores, the filtering could not match the filtering applied to full-length reads. To assign V/J genes and CDR3, sequences were annotated using PyIR, a Python wrapper for IgBLAST v1.9, with IMGT germline references. Reads were removed for weak V/J assignments (E-value above 1e-6), missing CDR3, stop codons, out-of-frame junctions, or ambiguous translated residues. V3J clonotypes were defined by identical inferred V gene, J gene, and CDR3 amino acid sequence. The percentage overlap between two repertoires was calculated by dividing the number of shared unique clonotypes by the size of the smaller repertoire. RTK rarefaction, the Chao1 estimator, and Recon v2.1 estimates of unobserved clonotypes were used to assess repertoire richness. For all TCRbeta clonotypes obtained by the gDNA method from a handful of donors, generation probabilities were computed with OLGA. Here the immuneACCESS table is served through TCRdb, limited to in-frame sequences with V and J called. Missing clones are a known gap in these copies; in checked studies unresolved V genes cover under half, and the rest lacks a known reason. V and J calls and clone size are copied from that table; D and trimming were computed from the DNA. The sample includes 2 million to 2.5 million clones, with over 90% observed a single time. The top ten constitute about 0.39% of the sample.

A remark on this clone: This clone's antigen is unknown. No quality values exist for individual bases; no much larger clone is one base distant. Other DNA variants within this sample encode the same CDR3.

The donors were healthy, HIV-negative adults who had no recently reported acute infections or vaccinations. All donors were Caucasian adults living in Nashville, Tennessee, USA. Magnetic negative selection was used to enrich CD4+ T cells, after which naive cells were positively selected on CD45RA and the negative fraction became the memory subset. Blood was obtained by leukapheresis, after which PBMCs were separated by Ficoll-Histopaque density gradient centrifugation and cryopreserved in liquid nitrogen vapor phase. Purity and quantity of every magnetically sorted T cell population were checked by analytical flow cytometry. From each sorted fraction, genomic DNA was isolated and quantified by UV absorbance on a Nanodrop 2000c.

The sample comprised naive CD4+ T cells from PBMCs. The cell subset or site label on this specimen signifies: CD45RA+ positively selected. The source of this sequence is a man in his late teens or twenties in good health. Some clones in this sample may be carry-over from other donors' samples. The V gene is TRBV10-3 and the J gene is TRBJ1-1; the D segment could be TRBD1, given 6 matching bases. The nucleotide sequence reads as follows: TGTGCCATCAGTCCGGGACAGAACACTGAAGCTTTCTTT. Translated, this gives CAISPGQNTEAFF.